This T cell receptor beta chain was profiled in a study of cytomegalovirus exposure and HLA in healthy donors. Whole-study context: Among roughly 180 million T cells, an earlier analysis found about 110 million unique TCR beta sequences. A preliminary data release comprised 80 million to 95 million unique TCRs obtained from HLA-typed donors. Study observations and caveats: Rarity characterized most TCR sequences, yet some public TCRs appeared in many donors.

CDR3 length: 13 amino acids. The germline CDR1 and CDR2 sequences are SNHLY and FYNNEI. Deletions cut 7 bases from V and 10 bases from J, with 19 bases between. As concerns this clone: Its antigen is undetermined.

60 Vbeta and 13 Jbeta primers were used in PCR. Repertoires were generated with immunoSEQ multiplex PCR, while TCRdb's copy carries only in-frame clones and drops some. Of approximately 140,000 clones in the sample, 77% were seen once. The sample was PBMCs. This TCR was recovered from a woman aged 50 to 60 in good health and CMV-seronegative. J is TRBJ1-1 and V is TRBV2; D possibly corresponds to TRBD1 (6 bases). The CDR3: CASTEGAGDLAFF. The CDR3 nucleotides are TGTGCCAGCACCGAAGGGGCAGGGGATCTAGCTTTCTTT.